These 21 T cell receptor beta chains share one sample of origin, sequenced in a study of blood T cell repertoires in COVID-19. Method: immunoSEQ multiplex PCR; TCRdb's copy keeps in-frame clones and lacks some. This sample yields about 500,000 clones, of which about 89% are seen a single time; roughly 7.4% belongs to the top ten. Sequenced material: peripheral blood. These TCRs come from a woman aged 45-65 years with COVID-19, enrolled during active disease.

The chain employs TRBV27 and TRBJ1-2; D may be TRBD1 (5 bases). CDR3 length equals 13 residues. Germline V gives CDR1 MNHEY, CDR2 SMNVEV (reference sequence). The V end lost 5 bases, the J end lost 4 bases, and 11 bases lay between the germline ends. The CDR3 nucleotides read TGTGCCAGCAGTCGCCAGGGTCCCTATGGCTACACCTTC. Translating gives CASSRQGPYGYTF.

V usage is TRBV14 and J usage is TRBJ2-2, with a tentative D call TRBD1 (5 bases). CDR3 length: 17 residues. Trimming took 2 bases from V and 2 from J, leaving 15 bases between them. CDR1 SGHDN and CDR2 FVKESK come from the germline V gene. The CDR3 DNA follows: TGTGCCAGCAGCCAATCGGTTAGACAGTCCAACACCGGGGAGCTGTTTTTT. It encodes CASSQSVRQSNTGELFF.

CDR3 in DNA: TGCGCCAGCAGCTTGGGCGGACAGGGCACAGATACGCAGTATTTT. It yields the protein CASSLGGQGTDTQYF. The chain has TRBV5-1 and TRBJ2-3, with TRBD1 matching 7 bases. The CDR3 is 15 residues long. Germline CDR1 is SGHRS and CDR2 is YFSETQ. V lost 0 bases and J lost 1; bases outside the gene matches: 2.

The chain carries TRBV27 and TRBJ2-5; D may be TRBD1 (7 bases). This CDR3 is built from 13 residues. Trimming left V 3 bases short and J 6 bases short, with 11 bases between. The germline gives CDR1 MNHEY, CDR2 SMNVEV (reference sequence). The CDR3 DNA is TGTGCCAGCAGTTTGGAGGGGGCGAAGACCCAGTACTTC. Its translation: CASSLEGAKTQYF.

The chain recombines TRBV21-1 with TRBJ1-4; TRBD1, the D gene given by the table, was not confirmed from the DNA. TRBV21-1 is a listed pseudogene. The CDR3 is 14 residues long. The CDR3 protein is CASSKQQRNEKLFF. DNA for the CDR3: TGTGCCAGCAGCAAACAACAGAGAAATGAAAAACTGTTTTTT.

The rearrangement joins TRBV30 to TRBJ1-1, with a weak D call TRBD1 (5 bases). This CDR3 has 12 amino acids. In germline, CDR1 is GTSNPN, CDR2 SVGIG (reference sequence). Deletions cut 0 bases from V and 6 bases from J, with 8 bases between. Here the CDR3 DNA reads TGTGCCTGGAGTGTAGGGACTTCTGAAGCTTTCTTT. Translation: CAWSVGTSEAFF.

The chain employs TRBV9 and TRBJ2-1, with a weak D call TRBD2 (5 bases). The CDR3 totals 14 residues. Germline V gene lookup returns CDR1 SGDLS and CDR2 YYNGEE. V was pared by 2 bases and J by 7 bases, with 13 bases between. In DNA, the CDR3 is TGTGCCAGCAGCGTCGGAGGCTCGAGGAATGAGCAGTTCTTC. Protein: CASSVGGSRNEQFF.

As concerns this clone: The junction departs from germline at one end; a sequencing error may be responsible. This chain uses TRBV30 with TRBJ2-7, with 7 bases that match TRBD1. The CDR3 covers 10 residues. Germline CDR1 reads GTSNPN; CDR2 reads SVGIG (reference sequence). CDR3 region: CAWRRTGNAF. In nucleotides, the CDR3 is TGTGCCTGGAGAAGGACAGGAAATGCCTTC.

V gene TRBV6-6 combines with J gene TRBJ2-1; TRBD1 aligns across 9 bases. From germline, CDR1 is MNHNY and CDR2 SVGAGI (reference sequence). Trimming at V came to 2 bases and at J to 6 bases, leaving 5 bases not matched to a gene. The CDR3 covers 15 residues. CDR3 loop: CASSYGQGLRNEQFF. The CDR3 DNA reads TGTGCCAGCAGTTACGGACAGGGGTTACGCAATGAGCAGTTCTTC.

This sequence joins TRBV9 and TRBJ1-3; no reliable D call. CDR3 length: 15 residues. Germline V gene data show CDR1 as SGDLS and CDR2 as YYNGEE. V was trimmed by 3 bases and J by 0 bases, leaving 10 bases between them. This CDR3 is CASSGDGSSGNTIYF. Here the CDR3 DNA reads TGTGCCAGCAGCGGTGACGGGAGCTCTGGAAACACCATATATTTT. Together with reference TRBV9 and TRBJ1-3, the CDR3 gives the full variable domain: DSGVTQTPKHLITATGQRVTLRCSPRSGDLSVYWYQQSLDQGLQFLIQYYNGEERAKGNILERFSAQQFPDLHSELNLSSLELGDSALYFCASSGDGSSGNTIYFGEGSWLTVV.

The rearrangement links TRBV10-1 to TRBJ2-1; the D gene is possibly TRBD2 (5 bases). CDR3 length: 13 residues. Germline V lookup: CDR1 WNHNN, CDR2 SYGVQD (reference sequence). V lost 4 bases, J lost 7 bases, and 11 bases lay in between. CDR3: CASSVLAGNEQFF. The CDR3 nucleotides read TGCGCCAGCAGTGTTCTAGCCGGGAATGAGCAGTTCTTC.

J is TRBJ1-2 and V is TRBV19; D might be TRBD1 (5 bases). The CDR3 has 12 amino acids. The germline V gene has CDR1 LNHDA and CDR2 SQIVND (reference sequence). V was shortened by 8 bases and J by 3 bases, with 10 bases between the two germline ends. The DNA of the CDR3 is TGTGCCAGTGGCCAGGGTGACTATGGCTACACCTTC. Translating it yields CASGQGDYGYTF.

V gene TRBV11-2 combines with J gene TRBJ2-7; a possible D gene is TRBD1 (6 bases). The V end lost 1 base, the J end lost 2 bases, and 12 bases lay between the germline ends. The CDR3 runs to 15 residues. CDR1 and CDR2 (germline): SGHAT, FQNNGV. CDR3 DNA: TGTGCCAGCAGCTTAGGACAGGCCGTAACCTACGAGCAGTACTTC. Its protein product is CASSLGQAVTYEQYF.

This chain joins TRBV9 and TRBJ2-2, with 7 nucleotides matching TRBD1. This CDR3 comprises 14 residues. Germline V CDR1 and CDR2: SGDLS, YYNGEE. V gave up 6 bases and J gave up 8 bases; unmatched junction bases: 10. In nucleotides, the CDR3 is TGTGCCAGCAACCCTCTTAGGACAGGAGGGGAGCTGTTTTTT. As protein: CASNPLRTGGELFF.

The chain carries TRBV30 and TRBJ1-2; possibly TRBD1 for D (5 bases). The CDR3 spans 14 residues. V was trimmed by 0 bases and J by 8 bases, leaving 16 bases between them. CDR1 GTSNPN and CDR2 SVGIG come from the germline V gene (reference sequence). CDR3 sequence (DNA): TGTGCCTGGAGTGTACGGGGGTCCCCTCGGGGCTACACCTTC. This gives the protein CAWSVRGSPRGYTF.

The chain carries TRBV12-3 or TRBV12-4 and TRBJ1-2, with D maybe TRBD1 (5 bases). The length of the CDR3 is 13 residues. V was clipped by 6 bases and J by 5 bases, with 13 bases between them. The CDR3 nucleotides are TGTGCCAGCAGACGGGGGGGTGAATATGGCTACACCTTC. It is translated as CASRRGGEYGYTF.

This clone occurred once. This chain uses TRBV5-6 with TRBJ1-3; D perhaps matches TRBD1 (5 bases). The CDR3 consists of 17 residues. V lost 4 bases and J lost 0, with 17 bases in between. The V gene's germline CDR1 is SGHDT and CDR2 YYEEEE. Here the CDR3 DNA reads TGTGCCAGCAGCGCTAGTAAGGGGCCCGTCTCTGGAAACACCATATATTTT. Its protein product is CASSASKGPVSGNTIYF.

The chain couples TRBV3-1 (or the pseudogene TRBV3-2) to TRBJ2-5; tentative D call: TRBD1 (5 bases). CDR1 and CDR2 (germline): LGHDT, YNNKEL (reference sequence). V was pared by 4 bases and J by 5 bases, with 14 bases between. This CDR3 is built from 14 residues. CDR3 coding DNA: TGTGCCAGCAGCCCGAACCAGGGTACGGAGACCCAGTACTTC. It specifies CASSPNQGTETQYF.

The V and J genes are TRBV5-1 and TRBJ2-5; TRBD1 agrees at 10 bases. Unmatched junction bases numbered 4, after V lost 0 bases and J lost 5 bases. CDR3 length: 15 residues. CDR1 SGHRS and CDR2 YFSETQ come from the germline V gene. The CDR3 loop reads CASSLGQGAWETQYF. For the CDR3, the DNA is TGCGCCAGCAGCTTGGGACAGGGGGCGTGGGAGACCCAGTACTTC.

The CDR3 spells CASSLWGTRTEAFF. CDR3 in DNA: TGTGCCAGCAGCTTATGGGGGACACGGACTGAAGCTTTCTTT. The chain employs TRBV7-2 and TRBJ1-1, with D perhaps TRBD1 (6 bases). CDR1 and CDR2 from the germline V gene are SGHTA and FQGNSA. CDR3 length equals 14 residues. The V and J ends lost 2 bases and 5 bases respectively, with 12 bases between them.

The rearrangement uses TRBV10-3 and TRBJ2-1; 7 bases match TRBD2. The germline V gene encodes CDR1 ENHRY and CDR2 SYGVKD. This CDR3 comprises 14 residues. V shed 2 bases and J 9 bases; nucleotides not matched to a gene: 7. The CDR3: CAISESGAEGEQFF. In DNA, the CDR3 is TGTGCCATCAGTGAGAGCGGGGCGGAGGGTGAGCAGTTCTTC.